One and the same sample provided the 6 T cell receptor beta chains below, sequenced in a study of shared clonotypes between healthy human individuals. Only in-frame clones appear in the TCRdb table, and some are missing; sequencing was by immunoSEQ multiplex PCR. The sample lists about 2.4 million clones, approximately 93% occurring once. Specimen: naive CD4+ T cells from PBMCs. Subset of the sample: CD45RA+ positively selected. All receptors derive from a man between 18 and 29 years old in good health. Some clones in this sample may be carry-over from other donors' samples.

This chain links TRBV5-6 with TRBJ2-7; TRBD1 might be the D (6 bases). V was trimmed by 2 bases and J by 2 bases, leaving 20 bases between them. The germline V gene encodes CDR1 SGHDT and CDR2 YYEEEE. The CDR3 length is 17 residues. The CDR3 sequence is CASSFLGAPKGTYEQYF. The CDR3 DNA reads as TGTGCCAGCAGCTTTTTGGGGGCCCCAAAGGGGACCTACGAGCAGTACTTC.

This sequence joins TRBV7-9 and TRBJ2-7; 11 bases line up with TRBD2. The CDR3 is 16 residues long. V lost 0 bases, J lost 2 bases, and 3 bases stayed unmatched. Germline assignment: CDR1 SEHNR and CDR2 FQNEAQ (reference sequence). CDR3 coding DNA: TGTGCCAGCAGCTTAGCGCTAGCGGGAGGAACCTACGAGCAGTACTTC. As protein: CASSLALAGGTYEQYF.

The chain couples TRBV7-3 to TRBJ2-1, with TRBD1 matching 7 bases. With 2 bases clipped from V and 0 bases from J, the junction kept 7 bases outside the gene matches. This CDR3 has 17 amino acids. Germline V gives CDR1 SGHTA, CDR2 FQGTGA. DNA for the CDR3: TGTGCCAGCAGCTTACTTGGACAGGTCGGCTCCTACAATGAGCAGTTCTTC. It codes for CASSLLGQVGSYNEQFF.

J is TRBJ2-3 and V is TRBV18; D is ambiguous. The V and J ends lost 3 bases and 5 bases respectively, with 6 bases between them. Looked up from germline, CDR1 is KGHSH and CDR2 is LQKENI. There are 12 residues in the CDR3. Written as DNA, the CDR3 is TGTGCCAGCTCACCGACACAAGATACGCAGTATTTT. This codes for CASSPTQDTQYF.

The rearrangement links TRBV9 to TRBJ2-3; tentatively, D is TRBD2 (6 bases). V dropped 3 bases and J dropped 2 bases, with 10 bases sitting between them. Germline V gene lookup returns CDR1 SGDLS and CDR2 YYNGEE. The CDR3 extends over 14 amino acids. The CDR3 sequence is CASSARTNTDTQYF. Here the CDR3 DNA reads TGTGCCAGCAGCGCCCGGACTAACACAGATACGCAGTATTTT.

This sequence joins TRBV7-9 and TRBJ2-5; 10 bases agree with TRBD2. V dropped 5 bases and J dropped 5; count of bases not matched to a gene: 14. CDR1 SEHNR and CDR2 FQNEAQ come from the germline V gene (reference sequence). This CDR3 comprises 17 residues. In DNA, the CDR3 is TGTGCCAGCAGCCCGTCGGCTAGCGGGAGATGGCGGGAGACCCAGTACTTC. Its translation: CASSPSASGRWRETQYF.